This T cell receptor beta chain is from a study of blood T cell repertoires in COVID-19. About the study: Acute and convalescent COVID-19 specimens originated in the United States, Italy and Spain. PBMCs, B-cell-depleted T cells, or T cells were the source of the cDNA or gDNA that made up the material.

Methods used by the authors: How many nucleated cells were present was estimated from reference gene primer amplification. TCRdb's table, derived via immunoSEQ multiplex PCR, lists solely in-frame clones and lacks some. V, J and clone size derive from that table, while D and trimming were established from the DNA sequence. The table records more than 150,000 clones, approximately 83% of them present only once. Sequenced material: peripheral blood. The sequence came from a man aged 60-69 years with acute or convalescent COVID-19.

The DNA for the CDR3 is TGTGCCAGCAGTCGGACAGGGGGCTATGGCTACACCTTC. The encoded protein is CASSRTGGYGYTF. The chain recombines TRBV6-6 with TRBJ1-2; 10 positions match TRBD1. V was clipped by 5 bases and J by 4 bases; unmatched bases: 1. Germline V gene sequence: CDR1 MNHNY, CDR2 SVGAGI (reference sequence). This CDR3 region has 13 residues.